The 27 T cell receptor beta chains given below trace back to one sample, sequenced in a study of sequential checkpoint blockade in melanoma. Libraries were prepared by immunoSEQ multiplex PCR; TCRdb keeps only in-frame clonotypes and omits some of them. The sample consists of thousands of clones, 24% of them appearing once. Documented treatment: randomized to nivolumab then ipilimumab (arm A) or the reverse (arm B). The sample here was tumor tissue (inferred from file names), taken from a patient given nivolumab and ipilimumab in sequence. The receptors were gathered from a human donor with melanoma.

The genes are TRBV6-8 and TRBJ2-1; TRBD2 aligns across 7 bases. Trimming at V came to 8 bases and at J to 6 bases, leaving 10 bases not matched to a gene. This CDR3 is 14 amino acids long. Germline CDR1 and CDR2: MNHGY and SAAAGT. CDR3 amino acids: CASSTRGSTNEQFF. As DNA, the CDR3 is TGTGCCAGCTCAACGCGCGGGAGTACCAATGAGCAGTTCTTC.

Relative to its sample, this clone is medium-sized. The chain uses TRBV13 and TRBJ2-7, with D uncertain. Germline CDR1 and CDR2: PRHDT and FYEKMQ (reference sequence). Trimming pared 0 bases from V and 7 bases from J, leaving 16 bases between. The CDR3 runs 15 residues. This chain's CDR3 is CASSLGSSGTSEQYF. CDR3 coding DNA: TGTGCCAGCAGCTTAGGCTCAAGTGGCACCTCAGAGCAGTACTTC. The variable domain in full, with the rest retrieved from reference TRBV13 and TRBJ2-7, is AAGVIQSPRHLIKEKRETATLKCYPIPRHDTVYWYQQGPGQDPQFLISFYEKMQSDKGSIPDRFSAQQFSDYHSELNMSSLELGDSALYFCASSLGSSGTSEQYFGPGTRLTVT.

By sample fraction, this clone is medium-sized (0.01 to 0.1%). The V gene is TRBV29-1, the J gene TRBJ2-1, with 7 positions matching TRBD2. Germline V gives CDR1 SQVTM, CDR2 ANQGSEA. This CDR3 has 12 amino acids. Here the CDR3 DNA reads TGCAGTGGCGGGAGATCCAACAATGAGCAGTTCTTC. Residues: CSGGRSNNEQFF.

This clone appeared many times. The chain is built from TRBV11-3 and TRBJ2-7; 7 bases agree with TRBD2. Germline CDR1 and CDR2: SGHNT and YENEEA. V lost 7 bases, J lost 1 base, and 7 bases stayed unmatched. This CDR3 spans 14 amino acids. The CDR3 nucleotides are TGTGCCAGCACTCCTAAGGGAGGGTCCTACGAGCAGTACTTC. This gives the protein CASTPKGGSYEQYF. Looking up the rest from reference TRBV11-3 and TRBJ2-7 gives the full variable domain: EAGVVQSPRYKIIEKKQPVAFWCNPISGHNTLYWYLQNLGQGPELLIRYENEEAVDDSQLPKDRFSAERLKGVDSTLKIQPAELGDSAVYLCASTPKGGSYEQYFGPGTRLTVT.

The rearrangement links TRBV12-5 to TRBJ2-3; D is perhaps TRBD2 (6 bases). From germline, CDR1 is LGHNT and CDR2 FRNRAP. The CDR3 is made up of 15 amino acids. The CDR3 bases are TGTGCCAGCACTCCCCTCAGCGGGAGCACAGATACGCAGTATTTT. Its translation is CASTPLSGSTDTQYF. Full variable domain (rest looked up from reference TRBV12-5 and TRBJ2-3): DARVTQTPRHKVTEMGQEVTMRCQPILGHNTVFWYRQTMMQGLELLAYFRNRAPLDDSGMPKDRFSAEMPDATLATLKIQPSEPRDSAVYFCASTPLSGSTDTQYFGPGTRLTVL.

This clone was found a few times. The chain joins TRBV6-8 to TRBJ2-5, with a weak D call TRBD2 (5 bases). Trimming stripped 8 bases from V and 2 bases from J, with 9 bases between. Germline CDR1 and CDR2: MNHGY and SAAAGT. The CDR3 consists of 12 residues. As DNA, the CDR3 is TGTGCCAGCGCGCCGGGGCAAGAGACCCAGTACTTC. Amino acids: CASAPGQETQYF.

The CDR3 reads CASSGTLQETQYF. The CDR3 DNA reads TGTGCCAGTAGTGGGACACTCCAAGAGACCCAGTACTTC. The gene calls are TRBV19 and TRBJ2-5, with D perhaps matching TRBD1 (6 bases). The CDR3 length is 13 residues. The V gene's germline CDR1 is LNHDA and CDR2 SQIVND (reference sequence). Trimming took 5 bases from V and 1 from J, leaving 8 bases between them.

The rearrangement joins TRBV30 to TRBJ2-4, with TRBD1 as a possible D gene (5 bases). The V end was cut by 5 bases, the J end by 0 bases, with 14 bases between. The CDR3 sequence is 15 residues long. Per the germline V gene, CDR1 is GTSNPN and CDR2 is SVGIG (reference sequence). CDR3 bases: TGTGCCTGGGAGGACCCAGGGAAAGCCAAAAACATTCAGTACTTC. Its translation is CAWEDPGKAKNIQYF.

The chain uses TRBV12-5 and TRBJ2-3; D is possibly TRBD2 (7 bases). Germline V gene data show CDR1 as LGHNT and CDR2 as FRNRAP. This CDR3 region has 14 residues. This chain's CDR3 is CASRGGPAVDTQYF. The CDR3 DNA follows: TGTGCCAGCCGCGGGGGCCCCGCGGTAGATACGCAGTATTTT.

This clone was recorded only once. The chain links TRBV19 to TRBJ2-1, with 16 positions matching TRBD2. This CDR3 contains 17 residues. The ends lost 5 bases at V and 8 bases at J; junction bases unmatched: 9. Germline CDR1 LNHDA, CDR2 SQIVND (reference sequence). DNA for the CDR3: TGTGCCAGTAGTCCGGGACTAGCGGGGGGGAAAGGCCATGAGCAGTTCTTC. It specifies CASSPGLAGGKGHEQFF.

The J gene is TRBJ2-7, the V gene TRBV29-1; D uncertain. The CDR3 loop spans 14 amino acids. Germline V gives CDR1 SQVTM, CDR2 ANQGSEA. V lost 5 bases and J 1 base, leaving 15 bases between the germline ends. The CDR3: CSVQLTIGSYEQYF. In nucleotides, the CDR3 is TGCAGCGTTCAACTCACCATAGGGTCCTACGAGCAGTACTTC.

The CDR3: CASSSSGVETQYF. The CDR3 DNA follows: TGTGCCAGTAGTAGTAGCGGGGTAGAGACCCAGTACTTC. The V call is TRBV19, the J call TRBJ2-5; 8 bases align to TRBD2. CDR3 length equals 13 residues. Losses at the gene ends were 4 bases for V and 4 bases for J; bases not matched to a gene: 2. CDR1 is LNHDA, CDR2 SQIVND, per germline (reference sequence).

The chain links TRBV6-8 to TRBJ2-3; 10 bases match TRBD2. CDR1 is MNHGY and CDR2 is SAAAGT in the germline V gene. This CDR3 has 15 amino acids. Trimming removed 8 bases from V and 3 bases from J; junction bases left unmatched: 8. The CDR3 reads CASSVPGLATDTQYF. The CDR3 DNA follows: TGTGCCAGCTCGGTTCCGGGACTAGCGACAGATACGCAGTATTTT.

The sample holds many counts of this clone. V and J are TRBV11-3 and TRBJ1-1, with TRBD1 identical over 8 bases. Germline V gene lookup returns CDR1 SGHNT and CDR2 YENEEA. There are 15 residues in the CDR3. J was trimmed by 1 base and V by 6 bases; bases with no gene match: 7. In nucleotides, the CDR3 is TGTGCCAGCAGTCACATTGGGACAGGGAACACTGAAGCTTTCTTT. This encodes CASSHIGTGNTEAFF.

In its sample, this clone is medium-sized. The chain carries TRBV18 and TRBJ2-3; TRBD2 might be the D (6 bases). V was clipped by 8 bases and J by 0 bases, with 12 bases between them. The CDR3 has 14 residues. Germline CDR1 KGHSH, CDR2 LQKENI. CDR3 DNA sequence: TGTGCCAGCAAGATGGGGGGAAGCACAGATACGCAGTATTTT. The encoded protein is CASKMGGSTDTQYF.

This clone qualifies as medium-sized (0.01 to 0.1%). This chain joins TRBV6-8 and TRBJ2-2; D unclear. Trimming shortened V by 7 bases and J by 3 bases, and 15 bases separated the two germline ends. This CDR3 region has 15 residues. In germline, CDR1 is MNHGY, CDR2 SAAAGT. CDR3 bases: TGTGCCAGCACCCAACAGAGGAGACACACCGGGGAGCTGTTTTTT. Its translation is CASTQQRRHTGELFF.

The chain combines TRBV28 with TRBJ2-7; TRBD2 aligns across 8 bases. This CDR3 is 12 amino acids long. Germline V gene sequence: CDR1 MDHEN, CDR2 SYDVKM. Unmatched junction bases numbered 7, after V lost 8 bases and J lost 7 bases. CDR3 sequence reads: CASRGGWGEQYF. The CDR3 DNA is TGTGCCAGCCGGGGGGGTTGGGGAGAGCAGTACTTC. Full variable domain (rest looked up from reference TRBV28 and TRBJ2-7): DVKVTQSSRYLVKRTGEKVFLECVQDMDHENMFWYRQDPGLGLRLIYFSYDVKMKEKGDIPEGYSVSREKKERFSLILESASTNQTSMYLCASRGGWGEQYFGPGTRLTVT.

The V gene is TRBV23-1, the J gene TRBJ2-7, with D possibly TRBD2 on 5 matching bases. TRBV23-1 belongs to the ORF category, with a function that is uncertain. Trimming took 3 bases from V and 5 from J, leaving 20 bases between them. The CDR3 extends over 16 amino acids. The CDR3 protein is CASSHLPGGGLDEQYF. The DNA of the CDR3 is TGCGCCAGCAGTCACCTTCCCGGAGGAGGTTTGGACGAGCAGTACTTC.

This clone was picked up many times. The V gene is TRBV23-1, the J gene TRBJ1-6; D unresolved. TRBV23-1 carries the ORF label, with uncertain function. With 7 bases removed from V and 7 bases from J, the gap between germline ends came to 11 bases. The CDR3 extends over 13 amino acids. The CDR3 coding sequence is TGCGCCAGCACCTGGGTCCGCAATTCACCCCTCCACTTT. Translated, it gives CASTWVRNSPLHF.

The chain carries TRBV6-8 and TRBJ2-7, with 9 bases matching TRBD1. V was pared by 8 bases and J by 4 bases, with 3 bases of the junction left unmatched. The CDR3 is made up of 12 amino acids. Germline values: CDR1 MNHGY, CDR2 SAAAGT. CDR3 residues: CASSQGAYEQYF. For the CDR3, the DNA is TGTGCCAGCTCACAGGGGGCATACGAGCAGTACTTC.

This clone was seen a handful of times. The rearrangement uses TRBV11-3 and TRBJ1-3; tentatively, D is TRBD1 (6 bases). The germline CDR1 and CDR2 sequences are SGHNT and YENEEA. Trimming left V 4 bases short and J 3 bases short, with 16 bases between. This CDR3 region has 16 residues. CDR3 sequence: CASSSLGGLFGNTIYF. CDR3 DNA: TGTGCCAGCAGCTCCCTTGGGGGGCTCTTTGGAAACACCATATATTTT.

The rearrangement links TRBV5-1 to TRBJ1-4; TRBD1 matches 8 bases. The CDR3 runs to 18 residues. The germline V gene has CDR1 SGHRS and CDR2 YFSETQ. Trimming at V came to 3 bases and at J to 0 bases, leaving 10 bases not matched to a gene. The CDR3 region is CASSSSTGGRATNEKLFF. The CDR3 DNA reads as TGCGCCAGCAGCTCATCTACAGGGGGTAGGGCAACTAATGAAAAACTGTTTTTT.

Here the CDR3 reads CASGGLAGSTDTQYF. The CDR3 DNA reads as TGTGCCAGCGGAGGACTAGCGGGATCGACAGATACGCAGTATTTT. J is TRBJ2-3 and V is TRBV25-1; 12 bases are shared with TRBD2. Germline trimming cut 8 bases from V and 3 bases from J; bases unmatched to any gene: 6. The CDR3 has 15 amino acids. In germline, CDR1 is MGHDK, CDR2 SYGVNS.

In its sample, this clone was seen a few times. The chain combines TRBV4-1 with TRBJ1-1, with D unresolved. Germline assignment: CDR1 MGHRA and CDR2 YSYEKL. The CDR3 length is 14 residues. With 1 base removed from V and 6 bases from J, the gap between germline ends came to 12 bases. The CDR3 DNA reads TGCGCCAGCAGCCAAGTTGATCGTTTAGCTGAAGCTTTCTTT. Translating it yields CASSQVDRLAEAFF.

This clone counts as medium-sized. The junction shows a germline mismatch at one end, possibly a read error. The DNA for the CDR3 is TGTGCCATCAGTGGATGGGGCTCTGGGGCCAACGTCCTGACTTTC. Translating gives CAISGWGSGANVLTF. The rearrangement uses TRBV6-8 and TRBJ2-6; no clear D gene. There are 15 residues in the CDR3. The germline gives CDR1 MNHGY, CDR2 SAAAGT.

In this sample, this clone turned up once. The DNA for the CDR3 is TGTGCCAGTATCCCCCTCGCCGGCGGGGGCTATGGCTACACCTTC. Amino acids: CASIPLAGGGYGYTF. This sequence joins TRBV19 and TRBJ1-2, with D perhaps TRBD1 (5 bases). Germline V CDR1 and CDR2: LNHDA, SQIVND (reference sequence). V lost 7 bases and J lost 4, with 19 bases in between. This CDR3 is 15 amino acids long.

CDR3 in amino acids: CASSSRTSGQIDTQYF. The CDR3 region has the DNA TGTGCCAGCAGCTCTCGGACTAGCGGCCAGATAGATACGCAGTATTTT. The rearrangement links TRBV11-3 to TRBJ2-3, with 10 bases that match TRBD2. The CDR3 spans 16 residues. Germline loops: CDR1 SGHNT, CDR2 YENEEA. V was clipped by 4 bases and J by 5 bases; unmatched bases: 9.